The sample holds a few counts of the clone carrying this T cell receptor beta chain. The data derive from a study of blood T cell repertoires in COVID-19. Overall study context: T cells, B-cell-depleted T cells, or PBMCs provided the cDNA or gDNA that served as material.

As handled by the study authors: Nucleated cell number was recorded as an estimate derived from reference gene primer amplification. Profiling relied on immunoSEQ multiplex PCR, and the TCRdb table lists in-frame clones only, not all of them. Clone size and the V and J calls come from that table; the DNA yielded D and trimming. The sample yields about 81,000 clones, 80% to 90% seen once. Losses at the gene ends were 4 bases for V and 8 bases for J; bases not matched to a gene: 7. Germline loops: CDR1 MRHNA, CDR2 SNTAGT. The CDR3 contains 15 residues. The sequencing sample was made of peripheral blood. The chain carries TRBV6-4 and TRBJ2-1, with 11 bases identical to TRBD2. This TCR derives from an elderly woman with acute or convalescent COVID-19. The CDR3 region has the DNA TGTGCCAGCAGTGGAATACTAGCGGGAGTGGATGAGCAGTTCTTC. It is translated as CASSGILAGVDEQFF.